One sample yielded the 11 T cell receptor beta chains listed below, sequenced in a study of blood T cell repertoires in COVID-19. Assay used: immunoSEQ multiplex PCR; TCRdb lists only in-frame clones, some missing. Of 400,000 or so clones detected, about 90% appear once; the ten largest clones hold 0.8% to 0.85%. The sample was peripheral blood. The receptor source for this set is a man younger than 35 with COVID-19, enrolled during active disease.

This clone was detected a few times. The chain joins TRBV5-6 to TRBJ1-3; D possibly corresponds to TRBD1 (5 bases). The CDR3 is 15 residues long. The germline gives CDR1 SGHDT, CDR2 YYEEEE. Between the trimmed V and J ends, which lost 1 base and 3 bases, there was a span of 11 bases. The CDR3 DNA reads as TGTGCCAGCAGCTTGTGGCAGGGTGATGGAAACACCATATATTTT. It translates to CASSLWQGDGNTIYF.

The chain combines TRBV5-1 with TRBJ2-2; perhaps TRBD1 as D (7 bases). Germline V CDR1 and CDR2: SGHRS, YFSETQ. Trimming shortened V by 3 bases and J by 6 bases, and 9 bases separated the two germline ends. This CDR3 has 13 residues. CDR3 amino acids: CASSSGGPGELFF. CDR3 nucleotide sequence: TGCGCCAGCAGCTCAGGGGGGCCCGGGGAGCTGTTTTTT.

The chain carries TRBV29-1 and TRBJ2-5, with TRBD1 matching over 7 bases. This CDR3 spans 13 amino acids. V trimming: 0 bases; J trimming: 5 bases; junction bases outside the gene matches: 3. The germline V gene has CDR1 SQVTM and CDR2 ANQGSEA. In DNA, the CDR3 is TGCAGCGTTGAAGAGACAGGGTCCGAGACCCAGTACTTC. This translates into CSVEETGSETQYF.

The rearrangement uses TRBV7-3 and TRBJ2-7; 9 bases match TRBD1. Trimming removed 6 bases from V and 2 bases from J; junction bases left unmatched: 5. The CDR3 consists of 14 residues. CDR1 is SGHTA, CDR2 FQGTGA, per germline. CDR3 protein: CASSTGTGPYEQYF. Here the CDR3 DNA reads TGTGCCAGCAGTACCGGGACAGGGCCCTACGAGCAGTACTTC. The full variable domain, rest sourced from reference TRBV7-3 and TRBJ2-7, is GAGVSQTPSNKVTEKGKYVELRCDPISGHTALYWYRQSLGQGPEFLIYFQGTGAADDSGLPNDRFFAVRPEGSVSTLKIQRTERGDSAVYLCASSTGTGPYEQYFGPGTRLTVT.

V and J are TRBV7-9 and TRBJ2-7, with D perhaps TRBD1 (5 bases). This CDR3 spans 16 amino acids. Trimming stripped 1 base from V and 3 bases from J, with 16 bases between. CDR1 and CDR2 (germline): SEHNR, FQNEAQ (reference sequence). The CDR3 is CASSLGGGAHYYEQYF. CDR3 coding DNA: TGTGCCAGCAGCTTAGGCGGTGGGGCACACTACTACGAGCAGTACTTC.

The rearrangement uses TRBV6-5 and TRBJ2-7; D is perhaps TRBD1 (6 bases). Germline CDR1 MNHEY, CDR2 SVGAGI. This CDR3 is built from 14 residues. Trimming removed 7 bases at V and 3 bases at J, with 16 bases between. The CDR3 coding sequence is TGTGCCAGCACCGACCGGACAGTCAACTACGAGCAGTACTTC. Translation gives CASTDRTVNYEQYF.

The chain recombines TRBV19 with TRBJ2-3; 7 bases match TRBD2. CDR3 size: 15 residues. Germline CDR1 LNHDA, CDR2 SQIVND (reference sequence). J lost 6 bases, V lost 7 bases, and 13 bases had no gene match. CDR3 DNA sequence: TGTGCCAGTAACCAAGCCGTAGCGGGCTGGGATACGCAGTATTTT. As protein: CASNQAVAGWDTQYF. The full variable domain, completed using reference TRBV19 and TRBJ2-3, is DGGITQSPKYLFRKEGQNVTLSCEQNLNHDAMYWYRQDPGQGLRLIYYSQIVNDFQKGDIAEGYSVSREKKESFPLTVTSAQKNPTAFYLCASNQAVAGWDTQYFGPGTRLTVL.

The chain uses TRBV19 and TRBJ2-1, with 12 positions matching TRBD2. This CDR3 spans 16 amino acids. From germline, CDR1 is LNHDA and CDR2 SQIVND (reference sequence). The V gene end was trimmed by 7 bases and the J gene end by 4 bases; junction bases not matched to a gene: 8. This chain's CDR3 is CASKLSGLAGYNEQFF. CDR3 bases: TGTGCCAGTAAACTCTCGGGACTAGCGGGTTACAATGAGCAGTTCTTC.

J is TRBJ1-1 and V is TRBV11-2; D not certain. The CDR3 has 14 amino acids. Germline CDR1 SGHAT, CDR2 FQNNGV. V was cut by 4 bases and J by 1 base, with 10 bases left in between. The CDR3 DNA sequence: TGTGCCAGCAGCTCCCCGGGGAGGAACACTGAAGCTTTCTTT. The encoded protein is CASSSPGRNTEAFF. The whole variable domain, filled in from reference TRBV11-2 and TRBJ1-1, reads EAGVAQSPRYKIIEKRQSVAFWCNPISGHATLYWYQQILGQGPKLLIQFQNNGVVDDSQLPKDRFSAERLKGVDSTLKIQPAKLEDSAVYLCASSSPGRNTEAFFGQGTRLTVV.

V usage is TRBV27 and J usage is TRBJ2-4; D may be TRBD2 (5 bases). Trimming took 5 bases from V and 5 from J, leaving 19 bases between them. There are 16 residues in the CDR3. CDR1 is MNHEY and CDR2 is SMNVEV in the germline V gene (reference sequence). The CDR3 DNA is TGTGCCAGCAGTCCCCCTGTAAGTGGGAGCCAAAACATTCAGTACTTC. This gives the protein CASSPPVSGSQNIQYF.

V usage is TRBV5-1 and J usage is TRBJ2-1, with TRBD2 matching 9 bases. This CDR3 comprises 16 residues. After removal of 4 bases from V and 6 bases from J, the junction contained 11 bases not matched to a gene. Germline lookup yields CDR1 SGHRS and CDR2 YFSETQ. The CDR3: CASSPGSGSGSNEQFF. The CDR3 coding sequence is TGCGCCAGCAGCCCTGGTTCGGGTAGCGGGAGCAATGAGCAGTTCTTC.